The rows below give T cell receptor beta chains drawn from one sample of a study of T cells after yellow fever vaccination. TCRdb re-analysed the 5' RACE reads in MiXCR, keeping a single row per CDR3 protein. The repertoire includes 300,000 to 350,000 distinct CDR3 sequences, roughly a tenth of them detected once, and over 3% sits in the top ten. Sequencing used CD4+ T cells sorted from PBMCs, obtained 45 days after the yellow fever booster vaccination. The receptors here all came from a man between 18 and 29 years old who received the YFV17D yellow fever vaccine. The CDR3 runs from the conserved cysteine through the conserved F or W. D genes are given only for firm matches. Size values are once, few and many counts, or a class for expanded clones, and some rows have none.

>TRBV11-2|TRBD1|TRBJ1-1|.
TGTGCCAGCAGCGTCGGGGACAGCGGAGAAGCTTTCTTT
CASSVGDSGEAFF
>TRBV20-1|.|TRBJ1-2|.
TGCAGTGCGACCGACAGGAACTATGGCTACACCTTC
CSATDRNYGYTF
>TRBV4-2|.|TRBJ2-7|many
TGTGCCAGCAGCCAAGCCGGGGATGGATACGAGCAGTACTTC
CASSQAGDGYEQYF
>TRBV5-1|TRBD2|TRBJ2-1|many
TGCGCCAGCACCCCTGCCGGGGGGAGCTCCTACAATGAGCAGTTCTTC
CASTPAGGSSYNEQFF
>TRBV11-2|.|TRBJ2-1|many
TGCGCCAGCAGCTTGGGCTACGAGCAGTTCTTC
CASSLGYEQFF
>TRBV20-1|.|TRBJ1-1|few
TGCAGTGCTCCCCGTTCTGGGGCTGAAGCTTTCTTT
CSAPRSGAEAFF
>TRBV7-8|.|TRBJ2-6|.
TGTGCCAGCAGCATCTTCAGGGGATCTGGGGCCAACGTCCTGACTTTC
CASSIFRGSGANVLTF
>TRBV24-1|TRBD2|TRBJ2-3|.
TGTGCCACCAGTGATTTGCCTAGCGGAGAAAGCACAGATACGCAGTATTTT
CATSDLPSGESTDTQYF
>TRBV5-1|.|TRBJ1-1|few
TGCGCCAGCAGCTTGGACCCCCTGGGAGACACTGAAGCTTTCTTT
CASSLDPLGDTEAFF
>TRBV12-3/TRBV12-4|.|TRBJ2-2|.
TGTGCCAGCAGAATAGGAGGGGCCGGGGAGCTGTTTTTT
CASRIGGAGELFF
>TRBV7-9|.|TRBJ1-2|.
TGTGCCAGCAGCCTTGACAGCGGAGGCTACACCTTC
CASSLDSGGYTF
>TRBV6-1|.|TRBJ1-1|.
TGTGCCAGCAGCTCCCTGAGGGGTTTAGAAGCTTTCTTT
CASSSLRGLEAFF
>TRBV2|TRBD1|TRBJ2-2|few
TGTGCCAGCAGCCCACAGGGGGCCGCGAACACCGGGGAGCTGTTTTTT
CASSPQGAANTGELFF
>TRBV11-2|.|TRBJ2-3|many
TGTGCCAGCAGCCTCCTAGTAGATACGCAGTATTTT
CASSLLVDTQYF
>TRBV7-2|.|TRBJ1-2|few
TGTGCCAGCAGCTCCAGGGCGGGGCTCGACTATGGCTACACCTTC
CASSSRAGLDYGYTF
>TRBV6-6|.|TRBJ1-6|few
TGTGCCAGCAGTTACGTCGGTTCACCCCTCCACTTT
CASSYVGSPLHF
>TRBV18|.|TRBJ2-5|many
TGTGCCAGCTCACCAAGAGACGGGGAGACCCAGTACTTC
CASSPRDGETQYF
>TRBV27|TRBD1|TRBJ1-3|.
TGTGCCAGCAGGGGATTGGGACAGGGAAACACCATATATTTT
CASRGLGQGNTIYF
>TRBV6-6|.|TRBJ1-2|few
TGTGCCAGCAGCCAGGTGAACTATGGCTACACCTTC
CASSQVNYGYTF
>TRBV5-6|.|TRBJ2-7|few
TGTGCCAGCAGCTTGGCATTGGACTACGAGCAGTACTTC
CASSLALDYEQYF
>TRBV6-5|TRBD1|TRBJ2-2|.
TGTGCCAGCAGTCCTTTGGGACAGGGCTCCACCGGGGAGCTGTTTTTT
CASSPLGQGSTGELFF
>TRBV27|.|TRBJ2-2|.
TGTGCCAGCCTCCCGCTCGGGGACAACGGGGAGCTGTTTTTT
CASLPLGDNGELFF
>TRBV6-2/TRBV6-3|TRBD1|TRBJ2-2|few
TGTGCCAGCAGATCAGGGACAGGGGACCCGAACACCGGGGAGCTGTTTTTT
CASRSGTGDPNTGELFF
>TRBV5-1|TRBD1|TRBJ2-2|few
TGCGCCAGCAGCTTGGGGACAGGGGGCACCGGGGAGCTGTTTTTT
CASSLGTGGTGELFF
>TRBV6-5|.|TRBJ1-2|few
TGTGCCAGCAGTCGCCATACAGGTCGCGGTAACTATGGCTACACCTTC
CASSRHTGRGNYGYTF
>TRBV7-6|.|TRBJ1-3|.
TGTGCCAGCAGCTCTATACCGGGACCTGGAAACACCATATATTTT
CASSSIPGPGNTIYF
>TRBV15|TRBD2|TRBJ2-7|few
TGTGCCACCAGCACCGTCGGGGGGGACGACTCCTACGAGCAGTACTTC
CATSTVGGDDSYEQYF
>TRBV6-6|.|TRBJ1-3|few
TGTGCCAGCAGTCGTCTTTGGGATTCTGGAAACACCATATATTTT
CASSRLWDSGNTIYF
>TRBV6-5|.|TRBJ1-1|.
TGTGCCAGCAGATCTACAGGGATGAACACTGAAGCTTTCTTT
CASRSTGMNTEAFF
>TRBV20-1|.|TRBJ2-3|.
TGCAGTGCTAGAGTGGGGGACAGCACAGATACGCAGTATTTT
CSARVGDSTDTQYF
>TRBV4-1|TRBD1|TRBJ2-7|.
TGCGCCAGCAGCCGAGGTGGGGGTGGACAGGGTCTCTACGAGCAGTACTTC
CASSRGGGGQGLYEQYF
>TRBV20-1|.|TRBJ2-3|many
TGCAGTGCTAGAGGGGTCGGGGGAGAAGGTTTAGATACGCAGTATTTT
CSARGVGGEGLDTQYF
>TRBV30|TRBD2|TRBJ2-3|few
TGTGCCTGGAGGATGGCGGGGGAGCAGTATTTT
CAWRMAGEQYF
>TRBV4-1|.|TRBJ2-2|few
TGCGCCAGCAGCCAAGTGACCACCGGGGAGCTGTTTTTT
CASSQVTTGELFF
>TRBV14|TRBD1|TRBJ2-3|.
TGTGCCAGCAGCCAAGATTGGCGGGACAGGCACACAGATACGCAGTATTTT
CASSQDWRDRHTDTQYF
>TRBV29-1|.|TRBJ1-1|.
TGCAGCGTTTTCGGGGGAGCTCCGAACACTGAAGCTTTCTTT
CSVFGGAPNTEAFF
>TRBV9|TRBD2|TRBJ2-3|.
TGTGCCAGCAGCGTAGCTCAGCGGGGGGCCACAGATACGCAGTATTTT
CASSVAQRGATDTQYF
>TRBV4-2|.|TRBJ1-5|.
TGTGCCAGCAGCCAAGATTTAGAAGGGCTCGGAAATCAGCCCCAGCATTTT
CASSQDLEGLGNQPQHF
>TRBV7-2|TRBD1|TRBJ2-7|.
TGTGCCAGCAGCTCCCAAGCCGGGACAGGGTTACACGAGCAGTACTTC
CASSSQAGTGLHEQYF
>TRBV20-1|TRBD1|TRBJ1-5|.
TGCAGTGCTAGTTGGACAGGGCCCGGTCAGCCCCAGCATTTT
CSASWTGPGQPQHF
>TRBV7-2|.|TRBJ2-5|few
TGTGCCAGCAGTTGGGGGGGGCCCGGGGAGACCCAGTACTTC
CASSWGGPGETQYF
>TRBV5-5|.|TRBJ2-1|.
TGTGCCAGCAGCTTGCTTTGGGGGTCCTACAATGAGCAGTTCTTC
CASSLLWGSYNEQFF
>TRBV30|.|TRBJ2-3|.
TGTGCCTGGAGTGTAGGATCAGATACGCAGTATTTT
CAWSVGSDTQYF
>TRBV20-1|.|TRBJ2-1|.
TGCAGTGCTGTCAGTAATGAGCAGTTCTTC
CSAVSNEQFF
>TRBV4-3|TRBD2|TRBJ2-3|.
TGCGCCAGCAGCCAACTAGCGGGGGGCCACACAGATACGCAGTATTTT
CASSQLAGGHTDTQYF
>TRBV3-1|TRBD2|TRBJ2-2|many
TGTGCCAGCAGCCCAAGGACTAGCGTAGCCACCGGGGAGCTGTTTTTT
CASSPRTSVATGELFF
>TRBV7-2|.|TRBJ2-1|.
TGTGCCAGCAGCTTAATTAGCAATGAGCAGTTCTTC
CASSLISNEQFF
>TRBV5-1|TRBD2|TRBJ2-3|.
TGCGCCAGCAGCTTGGGACTAGCGGGGGGACCAGCTGTTGCAGATACGCAGTATTTT
CASSLGLAGGPAVADTQYF
>TRBV25-1|.|TRBJ1-6|.
TGTGCCAGCACATCCGGGACGTCGGATTCACCCCTCCACTTT
CASTSGTSDSPLHF
>TRBV5-1|TRBD2|TRBJ2-2|few
TGCGCCAGCAGCTTGGTTGCTAGCGGGGGGACCGGGGAGCTGTTTTTT
CASSLVASGGTGELFF
>TRBV2|.|TRBJ1-2|few
TGTGCCAGCACAGGGACACCTTATGGCTACACCTTC
CASTGTPYGYTF
>TRBV28|.|TRBJ1-6|many
TGTGCCAGCAGGGGATGGGACGCCGGGGGTTCACCCCTCCACTTT
CASRGWDAGGSPLHF
>TRBV5-1|.|TRBJ2-1|few
TGCGCCAGCAGAGGTGGGGTGCGGGATGAGCAGTTCTTC
CASRGGVRDEQFF